Shown below are 6 T cell receptor beta chains from a single sample sequenced in a study of CD8 T cells in ankylosing spondylitis. TCRdb re-derived calls from the 5' RACE reads in MiXCR, one entry per CDR3 protein. The sample shows approximately 300,000 distinct CDR3 sequences, around 20% of them seen only once. Sequenced input: blood, either unsorted or a sorted T cell fraction (not recorded which). All receptors derive from a male donor with ankylosing spondylitis or in good health (not recorded which).

The V call is TRBV12-3 or TRBV12-4, the J call TRBJ2-4; TRBD1 agrees at 7 bases. The CDR3 sequence is 14 residues long. V shed 7 bases and J 1 base; nucleotides not matched to a gene: 4. CDR3 sequence: CASNLQGAKNIQYF. As DNA, the CDR3 is TGTGCCAGCAACCTACAGGGGGCCAAAAACATTCAGTACTTC.

This clonotype was detected a few times. The chain joins TRBV21-1 to TRBJ2-7; the table gives TRBD2 as D, unverified against the DNA. TRBV21-1 is deemed a pseudogene. The CDR3 has 16 residues. CDR3 loop: CASSRAPAGPMGEQYV. The CDR3 DNA follows: TGTGCCAGCAGCAGGGCCCCGGCAGGGCCGATGGGGGAGCAGTACGTT.

This clonotype has a count of ten or more. The chain employs TRBV7-3 and TRBJ1-1; weak D call: TRBD1 (6 bases). Trimming stripped 5 bases from V and 0 bases from J, with 16 bases between. Germline-derived CDR1 and CDR2 are SGHTA and FQGTGA. The CDR3 length is 16 residues. The CDR3 DNA reads as TGTGCCAGCAGCCCCTACGGAGGGGGAATGAACACTGAAGCTTTCTTT. Protein sequence: CASSPYGGGMNTEAFF.

The chain links TRBV12-3 or TRBV12-4 to TRBJ2-1, with TRBD2 matching over 11 bases. This CDR3 contains 14 residues. Trimming took 6 bases from V and 6 from J; bases not matched to a gene: 4. DNA for the CDR3: TGTGCCAGCAGCATAGCGGGGGGGCGCAATGAGCAGTTCTTC. Its protein is CASSIAGGRNEQFF.

This clonotype was found a few times. V usage is TRBV9 and J usage is TRBJ1-1; tentatively, D is TRBD1 (6 bases). The V and J ends lost 0 bases and 1 base respectively, with 7 bases between them. CDR1 SGDLS and CDR2 YYNGEE come from the germline V gene. There are 14 residues in the CDR3. As DNA, the CDR3 is TGTGCCAGCAGCGTAGCAGGGGCGAACACTGAAGCTTTCTTT. This encodes CASSVAGANTEAFF. Variable domain in full (rest from reference TRBV9 and TRBJ1-1): DSGVTQTPKHLITATGQRVTLRCSPRSGDLSVYWYQQSLDQGLQFLIQYYNGEERAKGNILERFSAQQFPDLHSELNLSSLELGDSALYFCASSVAGANTEAFFGQGTRLTVV.

The chain couples TRBV20-1 to TRBJ2-3; D might be TRBD2 (6 bases). Trimming removed 0 bases from V and 6 bases from J, with 16 bases in between. CDR3 length: 15 amino acids. Germline lookup yields CDR1 DFQATT and CDR2 SNEGSKA (reference sequence). CDR3: CSARDGGVSRDTQYF. CDR3 nucleotide sequence: TGCAGTGCTAGAGATGGCGGGGTCTCGAGGGATACGCAGTATTTT.